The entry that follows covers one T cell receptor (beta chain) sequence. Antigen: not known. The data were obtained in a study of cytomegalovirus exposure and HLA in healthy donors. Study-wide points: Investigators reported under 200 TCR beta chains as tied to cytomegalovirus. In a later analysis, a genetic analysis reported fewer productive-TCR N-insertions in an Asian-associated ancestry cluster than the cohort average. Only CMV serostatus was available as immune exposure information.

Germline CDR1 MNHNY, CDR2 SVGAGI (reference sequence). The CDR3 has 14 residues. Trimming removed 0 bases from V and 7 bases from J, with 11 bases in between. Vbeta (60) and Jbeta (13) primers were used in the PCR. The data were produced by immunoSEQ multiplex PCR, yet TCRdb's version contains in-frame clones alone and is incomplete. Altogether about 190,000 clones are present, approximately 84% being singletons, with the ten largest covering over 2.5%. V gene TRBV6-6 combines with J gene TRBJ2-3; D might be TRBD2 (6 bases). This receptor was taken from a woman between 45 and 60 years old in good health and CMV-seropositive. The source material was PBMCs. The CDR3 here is CASSYSGGGYTQYF. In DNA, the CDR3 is TGTGCCAGCAGTTACTCGGGTGGGGGGTATACGCAGTATTTT.